This TCR beta chain was found in a study of human T cells and chemical hapten exposure. Individual cDNA molecules each carried unique molecular identifiers attached by the library. Methods used by the authors: Samples ranged from 23,224 to 690,600 TCRs, with a median of 95,638. MiXCR was run by TCRdb on the RACE reads, yielding one entry per CDR3 protein. V and J calls and clone size were set by TCRdb, not the authors. The sample yields about 95,000 distinct CDR3 sequences, 11% seen once. Time point indicated: patch test 2, 6 weeks after DPC sensitization. Indicated treatment: therapeutic diphenylcyclopropenone sensitization with weekly scalp DPC. Trimming shortened V by 2 bases and J by 2 bases, and 14 bases separated the two germline ends. Germline CDR1 ENHRY, CDR2 SYGVKD. The CDR3 covers 16 residues.

This rearrangement joins TRBV10-3 to TRBJ2-3; D may be TRBD1 or TRBD2 (5 bases each). This sample comprised whole blood, obtained in connection with sensitization to the hapten diphenylcyclopropenone (DPC). The receptor was isolated from a woman aged 40 to 50 with alopecia areata. Some clones in this sample may be carry-over from other donors' samples. Written as DNA, the CDR3 is TGTGCCATCAGTGAGAGTCGGCCCGGGACCACAGATACGCAGTATTTT. Protein product: CAISESRPGTTDTQYF.